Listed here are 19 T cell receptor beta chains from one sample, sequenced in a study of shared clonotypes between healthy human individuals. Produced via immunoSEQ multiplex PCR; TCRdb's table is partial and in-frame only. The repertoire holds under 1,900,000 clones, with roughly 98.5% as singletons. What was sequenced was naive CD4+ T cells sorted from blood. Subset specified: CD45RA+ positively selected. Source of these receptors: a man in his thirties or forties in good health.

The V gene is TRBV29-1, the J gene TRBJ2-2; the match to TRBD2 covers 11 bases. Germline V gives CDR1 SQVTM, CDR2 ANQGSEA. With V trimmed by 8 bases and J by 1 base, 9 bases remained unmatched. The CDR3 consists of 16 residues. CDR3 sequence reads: CSIGGLAALNTGELFF. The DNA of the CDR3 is TGCAGCATTGGGGGACTAGCGGCCCTGAACACCGGGGAGCTGTTTTTT.

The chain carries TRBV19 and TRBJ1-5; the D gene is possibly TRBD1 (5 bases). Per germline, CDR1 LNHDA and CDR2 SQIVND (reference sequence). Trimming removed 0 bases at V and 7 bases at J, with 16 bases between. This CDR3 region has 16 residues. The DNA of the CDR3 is TGTGCCAGTAGTATAGATCGCCGGGGCTTAGGACAGCCCCAGCATTTT. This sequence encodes CASSIDRRGLGQPQHF.

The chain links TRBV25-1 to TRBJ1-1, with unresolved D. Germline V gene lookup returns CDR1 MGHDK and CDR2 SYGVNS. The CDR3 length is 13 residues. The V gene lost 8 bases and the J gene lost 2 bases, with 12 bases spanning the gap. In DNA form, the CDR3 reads TGTGCCAGCGCGATGGGGATTAACACTGAAGCTTTCTTT. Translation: CASAMGINTEAFF. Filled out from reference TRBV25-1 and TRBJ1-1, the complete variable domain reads EADIYQTPRYLVIGTGKKITLECSQTMGHDKMYWYQQDPGMELHLIHYSYGVNSTEKGDLSSESTVSRIRTEHFPLTLESARPSHTSQYLCASAMGINTEAFFGQGTRLTVV.

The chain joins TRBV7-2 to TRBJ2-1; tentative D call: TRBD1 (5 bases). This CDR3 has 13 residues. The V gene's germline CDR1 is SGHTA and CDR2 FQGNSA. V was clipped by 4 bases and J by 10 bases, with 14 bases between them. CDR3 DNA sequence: TGTGCCAGCAGCTCCGGACCCGCAGGGGAGCAGTTCTTC. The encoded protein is CASSSGPAGEQFF.

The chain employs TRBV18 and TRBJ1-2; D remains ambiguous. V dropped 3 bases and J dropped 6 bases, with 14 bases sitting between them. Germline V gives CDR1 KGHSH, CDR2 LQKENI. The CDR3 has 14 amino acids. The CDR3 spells CASSPVSEDHGYTF. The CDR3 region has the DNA TGTGCCAGCTCACCGGTCTCAGAGGACCATGGCTACACCTTC. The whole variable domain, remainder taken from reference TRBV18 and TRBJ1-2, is NAGVMQNPRHLVRRRGQEARLRCSPMKGHSHVYWYRQLPEEGLKFMVYLQKENIIDESGMPKERFSAEFPKEGPSILRIQQVVRGDSAAYFCASSPVSEDHGYTFGSGTRLTVV.

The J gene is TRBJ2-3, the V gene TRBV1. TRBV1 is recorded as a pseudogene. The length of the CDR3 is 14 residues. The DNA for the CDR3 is TGCACCAGCAGCCACGGGCCTCCCTCAGATACGCAGTATTTT. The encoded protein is CTSSHGPPSDTQYF.

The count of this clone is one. The CDR3 protein is CASRWTGTNTGELFF. CDR3 in DNA: TGTGCCAGCAGGTGGACAGGCACGAACACCGGGGAGCTGTTTTTT. This sequence joins TRBV7-9 and TRBJ2-2, with 7 bases lining up with TRBD1. Unmatched junction bases numbered 4, after V lost 6 bases and J lost 0 bases. The CDR3 consists of 15 residues. Germline-derived CDR1 and CDR2 are SEHNR and FQNEAQ (reference sequence).

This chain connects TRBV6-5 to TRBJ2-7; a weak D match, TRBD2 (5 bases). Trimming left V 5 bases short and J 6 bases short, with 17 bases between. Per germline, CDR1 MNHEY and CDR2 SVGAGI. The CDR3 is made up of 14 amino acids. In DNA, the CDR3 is TGTGCCAGCAGTACCTCGTCGGGGTGGCCCGAGCAGTACTTC. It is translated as CASSTSSGWPEQYF.

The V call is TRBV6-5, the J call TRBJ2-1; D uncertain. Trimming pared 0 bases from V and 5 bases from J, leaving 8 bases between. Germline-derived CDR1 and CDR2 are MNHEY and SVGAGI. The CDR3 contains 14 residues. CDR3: CASSYSGEDNEQFF. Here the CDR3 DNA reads TGTGCCAGCAGTTACTCCGGAGAGGACAATGAGCAGTTCTTC.

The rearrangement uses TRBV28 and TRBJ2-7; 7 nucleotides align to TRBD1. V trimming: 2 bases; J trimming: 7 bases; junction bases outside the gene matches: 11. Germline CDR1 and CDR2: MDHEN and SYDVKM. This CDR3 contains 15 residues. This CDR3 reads CASSLPAGGRWEQYF. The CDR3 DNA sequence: TGTGCCAGCAGTTTACCGGCAGGGGGTCGATGGGAGCAGTACTTC.

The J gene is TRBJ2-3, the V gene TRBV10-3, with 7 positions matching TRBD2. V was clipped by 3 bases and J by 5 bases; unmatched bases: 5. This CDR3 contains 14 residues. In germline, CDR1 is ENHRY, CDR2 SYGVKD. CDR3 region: CAISESGTVDTQYF. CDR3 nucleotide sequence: TGTGCCATCAGTGAAAGCGGGACGGTAGATACGCAGTATTTT.

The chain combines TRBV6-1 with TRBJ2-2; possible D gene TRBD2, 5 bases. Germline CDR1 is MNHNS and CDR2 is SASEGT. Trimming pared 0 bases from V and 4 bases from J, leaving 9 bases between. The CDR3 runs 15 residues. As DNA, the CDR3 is TGTGCCAGCAGTGAAGCCATCCGGGGCACCGGGGAGCTGTTTTTT. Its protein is CASSEAIRGTGELFF.

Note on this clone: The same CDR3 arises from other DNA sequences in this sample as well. CDR3 sequence reads: CSVVGHLYNEQFF. The DNA of the CDR3 is TGCAGCGTTGTGGGACACCTCTACAATGAGCAGTTCTTC. The chain combines TRBV29-1 with TRBJ2-1, with a weak D call TRBD1 (6 bases). Germline CDR1 and CDR2: SQVTM and ANQGSEA. V was trimmed by 4 bases and J by 3 bases, leaving 10 bases between them. This CDR3 region has 13 residues.

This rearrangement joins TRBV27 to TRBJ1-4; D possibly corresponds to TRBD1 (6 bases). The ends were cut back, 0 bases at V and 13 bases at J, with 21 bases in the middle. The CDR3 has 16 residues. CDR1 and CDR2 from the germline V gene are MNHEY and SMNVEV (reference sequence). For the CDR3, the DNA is TGTGCCAGCAGTTTATCGACCCCACCGAGACAGACAGGACTGTTTTTT. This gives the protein CASSLSTPPRQTGLFF.

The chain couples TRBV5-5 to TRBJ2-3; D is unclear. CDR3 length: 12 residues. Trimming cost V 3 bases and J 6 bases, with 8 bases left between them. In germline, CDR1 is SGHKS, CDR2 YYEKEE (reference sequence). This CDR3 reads CASSSDADTQYF. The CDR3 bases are TGTGCCAGCAGCTCAGATGCCGATACGCAGTATTTT. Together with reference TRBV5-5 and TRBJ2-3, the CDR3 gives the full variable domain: DAGVTQSPTHLIKTRGQQVTLRCSPISGHKSVSWYQQVLGQGPQFIFQYYEKEERGRGNFPDRFSARQFPNYSSELNVNALLLGDSALYLCASSSDADTQYFGPGTRLTVL.

Here the CDR3 DNA reads TGTGCCAGCAGCGGGACAGGGGGCTCCTACGAGCAGTACTTC. It yields the protein CASSGTGGSYEQYF. V usage is TRBV14 and J usage is TRBJ2-7; 11 bases are a match to TRBD1. V lost 5 bases, J lost 0 bases, and 0 bases stayed unmatched. This CDR3 has 14 amino acids. The germline V gene encodes CDR1 SGHDN and CDR2 FVKESK. Variable domain in full (rest from reference TRBV14 and TRBJ2-7): EAGVTQFPSHSVIEKGQTVTLRCDPISGHDNLYWYRRVMGKEIKFLLHFVKESKQDESGMPNNRFLAERTGGTYSTLKVQPAELEDSGVYFCASSGTGGSYEQYFGPGTRLTVT.

The CDR3 nucleotides read TGTGCCAGCAGCCCGACTAGCGAGTACACCTACGAGCAGTACTTC. The encoded protein is CASSPTSEYTYEQYF. The chain uses TRBV28 and TRBJ2-7; 8 nucleotides line up with TRBD2. Germline trimming cut 6 bases from V and 2 bases from J; bases unmatched to any gene: 9. The CDR3 contains 15 residues. CDR1 is MDHEN, CDR2 SYDVKM, per germline. Full variable domain (outside the CDR3, taken from reference TRBV28 and TRBJ2-7): DVKVTQSSRYLVKRTGEKVFLECVQDMDHENMFWYRQDPGLGLRLIYFSYDVKMKEKGDIPEGYSVSREKKERFSLILESASTNQTSMYLCASSPTSEYTYEQYFGPGTRLTVT.

This chain's CDR3 is CASSPIAGFDYEQYF. In nucleotides, the CDR3 is TGTGCCAGCTCACCAATCGCGGGATTTGACTACGAGCAGTACTTC. The chain recombines TRBV18 with TRBJ2-7; a possible D gene is TRBD2 (6 bases). Germline V gives CDR1 KGHSH, CDR2 LQKENI. The CDR3 is 15 amino acids. The germline V and J ends were trimmed by 2 bases and 3 bases, with 14 bases remaining between them.

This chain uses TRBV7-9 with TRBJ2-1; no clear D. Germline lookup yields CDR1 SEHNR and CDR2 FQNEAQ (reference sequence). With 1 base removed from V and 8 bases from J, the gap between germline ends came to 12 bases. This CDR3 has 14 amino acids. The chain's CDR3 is CASSLEGTTDEQFF. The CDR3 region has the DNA TGTGCCAGCAGCTTAGAAGGCACGACGGATGAGCAGTTCTTC.